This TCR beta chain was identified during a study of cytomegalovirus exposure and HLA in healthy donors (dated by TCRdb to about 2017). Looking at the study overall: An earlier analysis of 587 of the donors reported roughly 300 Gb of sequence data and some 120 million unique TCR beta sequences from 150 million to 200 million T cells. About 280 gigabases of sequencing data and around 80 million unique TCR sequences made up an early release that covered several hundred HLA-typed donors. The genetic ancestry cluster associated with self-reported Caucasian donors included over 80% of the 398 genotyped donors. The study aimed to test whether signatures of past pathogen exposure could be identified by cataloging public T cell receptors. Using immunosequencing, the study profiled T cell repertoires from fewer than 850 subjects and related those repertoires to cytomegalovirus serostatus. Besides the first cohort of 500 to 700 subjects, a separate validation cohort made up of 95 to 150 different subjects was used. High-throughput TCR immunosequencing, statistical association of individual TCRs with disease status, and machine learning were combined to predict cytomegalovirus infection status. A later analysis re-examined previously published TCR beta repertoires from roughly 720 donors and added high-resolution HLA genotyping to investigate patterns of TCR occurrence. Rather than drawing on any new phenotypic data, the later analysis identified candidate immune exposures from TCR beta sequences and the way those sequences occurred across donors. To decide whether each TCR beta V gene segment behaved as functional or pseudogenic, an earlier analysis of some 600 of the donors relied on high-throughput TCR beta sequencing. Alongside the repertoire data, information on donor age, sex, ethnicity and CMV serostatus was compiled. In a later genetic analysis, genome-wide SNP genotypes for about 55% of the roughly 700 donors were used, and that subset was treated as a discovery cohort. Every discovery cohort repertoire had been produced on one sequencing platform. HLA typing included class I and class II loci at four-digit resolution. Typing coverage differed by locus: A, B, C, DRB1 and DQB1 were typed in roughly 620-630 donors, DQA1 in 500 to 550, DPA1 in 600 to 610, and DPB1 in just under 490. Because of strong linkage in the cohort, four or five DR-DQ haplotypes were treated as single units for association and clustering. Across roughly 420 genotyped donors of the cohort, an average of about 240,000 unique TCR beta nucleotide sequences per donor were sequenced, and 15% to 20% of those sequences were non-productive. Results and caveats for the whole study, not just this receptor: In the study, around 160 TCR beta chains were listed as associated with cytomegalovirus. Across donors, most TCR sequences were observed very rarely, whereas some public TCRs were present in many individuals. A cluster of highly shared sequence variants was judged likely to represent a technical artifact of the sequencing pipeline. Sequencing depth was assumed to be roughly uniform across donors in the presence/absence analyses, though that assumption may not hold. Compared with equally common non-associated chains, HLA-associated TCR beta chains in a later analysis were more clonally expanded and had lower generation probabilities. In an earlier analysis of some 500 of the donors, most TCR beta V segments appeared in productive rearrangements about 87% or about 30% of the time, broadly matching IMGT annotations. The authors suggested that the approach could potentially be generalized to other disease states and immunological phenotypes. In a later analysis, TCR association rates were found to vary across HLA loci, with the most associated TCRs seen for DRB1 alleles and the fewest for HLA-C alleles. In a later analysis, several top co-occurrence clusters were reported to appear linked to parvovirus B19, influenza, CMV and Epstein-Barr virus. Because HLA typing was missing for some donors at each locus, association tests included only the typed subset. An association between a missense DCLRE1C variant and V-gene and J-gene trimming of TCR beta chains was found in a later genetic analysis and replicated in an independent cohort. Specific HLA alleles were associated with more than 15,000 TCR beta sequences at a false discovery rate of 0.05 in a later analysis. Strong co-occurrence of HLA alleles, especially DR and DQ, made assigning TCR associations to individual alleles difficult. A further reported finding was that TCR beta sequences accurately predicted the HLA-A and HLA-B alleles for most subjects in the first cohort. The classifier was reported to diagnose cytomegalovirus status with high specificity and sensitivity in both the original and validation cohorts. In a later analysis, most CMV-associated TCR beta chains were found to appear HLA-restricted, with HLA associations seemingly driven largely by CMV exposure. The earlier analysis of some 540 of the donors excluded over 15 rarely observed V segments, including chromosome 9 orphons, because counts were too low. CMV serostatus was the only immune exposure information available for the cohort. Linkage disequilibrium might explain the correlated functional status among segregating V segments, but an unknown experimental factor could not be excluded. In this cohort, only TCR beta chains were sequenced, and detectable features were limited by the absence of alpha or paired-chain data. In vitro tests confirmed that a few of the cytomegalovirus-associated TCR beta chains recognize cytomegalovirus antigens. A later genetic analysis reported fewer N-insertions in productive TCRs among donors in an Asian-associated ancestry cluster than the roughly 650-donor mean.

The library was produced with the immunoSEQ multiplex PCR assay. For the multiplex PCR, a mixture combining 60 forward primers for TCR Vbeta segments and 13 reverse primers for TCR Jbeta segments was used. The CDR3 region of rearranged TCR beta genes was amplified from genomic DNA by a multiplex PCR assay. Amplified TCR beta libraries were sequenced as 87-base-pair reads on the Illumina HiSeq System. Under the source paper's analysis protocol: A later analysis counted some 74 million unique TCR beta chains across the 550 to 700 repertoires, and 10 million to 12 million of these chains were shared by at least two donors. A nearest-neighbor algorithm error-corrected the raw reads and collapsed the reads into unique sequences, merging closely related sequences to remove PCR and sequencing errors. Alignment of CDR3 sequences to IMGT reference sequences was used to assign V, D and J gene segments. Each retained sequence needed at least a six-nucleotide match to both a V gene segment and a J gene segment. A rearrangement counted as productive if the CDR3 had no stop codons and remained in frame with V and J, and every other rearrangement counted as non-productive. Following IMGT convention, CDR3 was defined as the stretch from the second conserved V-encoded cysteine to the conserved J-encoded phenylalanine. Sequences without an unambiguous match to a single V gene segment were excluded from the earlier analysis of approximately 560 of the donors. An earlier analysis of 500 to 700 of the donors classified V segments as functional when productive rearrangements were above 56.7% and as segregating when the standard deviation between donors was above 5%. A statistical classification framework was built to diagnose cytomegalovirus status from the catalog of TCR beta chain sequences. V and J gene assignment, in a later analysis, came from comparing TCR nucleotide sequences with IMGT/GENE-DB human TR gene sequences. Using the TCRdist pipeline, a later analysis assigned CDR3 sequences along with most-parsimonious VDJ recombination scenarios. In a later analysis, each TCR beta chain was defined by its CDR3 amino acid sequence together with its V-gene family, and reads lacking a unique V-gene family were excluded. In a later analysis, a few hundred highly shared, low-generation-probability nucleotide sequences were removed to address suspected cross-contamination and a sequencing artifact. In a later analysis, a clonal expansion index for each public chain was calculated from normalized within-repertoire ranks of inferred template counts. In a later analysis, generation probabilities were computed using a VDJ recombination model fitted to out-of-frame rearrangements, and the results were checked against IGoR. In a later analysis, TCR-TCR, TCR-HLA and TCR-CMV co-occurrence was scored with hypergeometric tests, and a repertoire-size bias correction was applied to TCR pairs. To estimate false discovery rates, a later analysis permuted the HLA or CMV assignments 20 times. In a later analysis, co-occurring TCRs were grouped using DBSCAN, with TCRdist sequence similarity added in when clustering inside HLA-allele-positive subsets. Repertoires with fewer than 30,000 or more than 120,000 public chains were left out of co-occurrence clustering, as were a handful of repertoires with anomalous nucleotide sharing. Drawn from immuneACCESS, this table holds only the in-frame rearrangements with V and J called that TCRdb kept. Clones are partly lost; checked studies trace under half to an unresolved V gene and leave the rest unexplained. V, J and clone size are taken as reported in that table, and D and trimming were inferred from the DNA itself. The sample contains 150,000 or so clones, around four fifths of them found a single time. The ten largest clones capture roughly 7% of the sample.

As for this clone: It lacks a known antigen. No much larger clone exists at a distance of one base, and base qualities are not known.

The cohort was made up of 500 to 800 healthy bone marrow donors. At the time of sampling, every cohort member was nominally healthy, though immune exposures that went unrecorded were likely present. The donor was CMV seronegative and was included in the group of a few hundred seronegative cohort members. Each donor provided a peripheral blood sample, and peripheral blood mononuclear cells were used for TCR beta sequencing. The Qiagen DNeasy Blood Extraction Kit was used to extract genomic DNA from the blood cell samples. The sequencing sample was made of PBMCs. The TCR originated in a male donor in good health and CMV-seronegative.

The nucleotides read TGTGCCAGCAGCTTCGGGACAGGGGGCTGGACCGGGGAGCTGTTTTTT. Its amino acids are CASSFGTGGWTGELFF. The rearranged chain carries TRBV7-3 and TRBJ2-2, with 12 junctional bases fitting TRBD1. The germline V gene specifies SGHTA as CDR1 and FQGTGA as CDR2. Germline trimming: 3 bases from V, 5 bases from J; junction bases outside gene matches: 4. The CDR3 has 16 amino acids, counting the end cysteine and phenylalanine. CDR3 DNA is the only sequence kept; it has 48 bases, read in frame from the first base.